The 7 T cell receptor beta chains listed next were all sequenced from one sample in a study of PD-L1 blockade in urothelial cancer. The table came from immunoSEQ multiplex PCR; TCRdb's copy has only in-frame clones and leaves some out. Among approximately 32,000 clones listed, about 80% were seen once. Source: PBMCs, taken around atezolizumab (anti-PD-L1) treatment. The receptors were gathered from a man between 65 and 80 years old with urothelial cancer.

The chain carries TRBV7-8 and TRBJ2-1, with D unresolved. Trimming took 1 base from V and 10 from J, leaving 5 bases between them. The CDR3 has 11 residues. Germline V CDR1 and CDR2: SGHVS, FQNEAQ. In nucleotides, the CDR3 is TGTGCCAGCAGCTTAGAACGGGAGCAGTTCTTC. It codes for CASSLEREQFF.

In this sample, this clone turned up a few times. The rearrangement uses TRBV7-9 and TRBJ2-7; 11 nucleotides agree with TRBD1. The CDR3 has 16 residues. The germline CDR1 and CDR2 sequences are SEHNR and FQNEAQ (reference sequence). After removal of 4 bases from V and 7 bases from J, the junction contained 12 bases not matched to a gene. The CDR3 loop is CASSYGTGGPTEEQYF. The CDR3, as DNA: TGTGCCAGCAGCTACGGGACAGGGGGTCCCACGGAGGAGCAGTACTTC.

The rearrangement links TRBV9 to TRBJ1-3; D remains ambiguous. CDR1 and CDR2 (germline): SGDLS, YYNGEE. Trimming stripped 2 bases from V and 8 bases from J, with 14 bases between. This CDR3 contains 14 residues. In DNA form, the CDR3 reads TGTGCCAGCAGCGTTAATCCCCGGGAGGACACCATATATTTT. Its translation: CASSVNPREDTIYF.

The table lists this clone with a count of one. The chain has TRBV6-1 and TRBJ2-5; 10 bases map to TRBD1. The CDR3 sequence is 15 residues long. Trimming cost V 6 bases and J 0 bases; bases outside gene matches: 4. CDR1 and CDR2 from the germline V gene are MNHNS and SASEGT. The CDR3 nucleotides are TGTGCCAGCAGAACGGACAGGGGGGACCAAGAGACCCAGTACTTC. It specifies CASRTDRGDQETQYF.

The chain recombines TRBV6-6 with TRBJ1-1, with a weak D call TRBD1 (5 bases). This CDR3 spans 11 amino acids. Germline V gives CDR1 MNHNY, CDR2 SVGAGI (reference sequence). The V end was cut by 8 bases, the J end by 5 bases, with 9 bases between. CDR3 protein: CASGQGTEAFF. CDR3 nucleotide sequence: TGTGCCAGCGGGCAGGGAACTGAAGCTTTCTTT.

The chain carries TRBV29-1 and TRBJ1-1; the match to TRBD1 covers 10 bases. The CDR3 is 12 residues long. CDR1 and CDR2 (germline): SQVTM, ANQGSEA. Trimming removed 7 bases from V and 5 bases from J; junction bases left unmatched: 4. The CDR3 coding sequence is TGCAGCGGCGGGACAGGGGCTACTGAAGCTTTCTTT. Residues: CSGGTGATEAFF. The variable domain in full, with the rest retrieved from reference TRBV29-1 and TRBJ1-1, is SAVISQKPSRDICQRGTSLTIQCQVDSQVTMMFWYRQQPGQSLTLIATANQGSEATYESGFVIDKFPISRPNLTFSTLTVSNMSPEDSSIYLCSGGTGATEAFFGQGTRLTVV.

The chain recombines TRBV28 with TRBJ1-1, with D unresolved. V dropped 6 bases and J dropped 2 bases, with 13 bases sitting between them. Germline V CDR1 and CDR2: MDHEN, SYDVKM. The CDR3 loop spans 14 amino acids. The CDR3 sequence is CASRKQTLNTEAFF. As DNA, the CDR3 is TGTGCCAGCAGGAAACAGACGCTCAACACTGAAGCTTTCTTT.